This T cell receptor beta chain was recorded in a study of human T cells and chemical hapten exposure (dated by TCRdb to about 2021). Regarding the research as a whole: For sensitization, 2% DPC in acetone was applied to a roughly 2 cm by roughly 2 cm area of upper inner arm skin. The libraries were sequenced as a pool, and the TCR yield per sample differed mostly because of small variations in library volumes within the pool. The study tracked peripheral blood TCR repertoire changes in vivo during primary and secondary sensitization to the hapten diphenylcyclopropenone (DPC) in alopecia patients. The mostly female patient cohort included alopecia areata with under or over 50% scalp involvement, alopecia totalis and alopecia universalis. For TCR sequencing, blood came from approximately 29 alopecia patients at anywhere from one to four time points (pre-sensitization, 2, 6 and 24 weeks). Patch tests used Finn chambers with 0.01% DPC on the upper back, scored after 6 days by International Contact Dermatitis Research Group standards. Blood samples were taken from patients before sensitization (week 0) and then at 2, 6 and about 24 weeks after DPC sensitization. Weekly therapeutic DPC doses were additionally applied to the scalp of patients throughout the roughly 23-week study period. The full study reports these points: Repeated subsampling changed both the strength of the expansion versus patch-test correlation and the threshold at which that correlation became significant. Because all patients had alopecia, a presumed autoimmune disease, the immune response of the patients might differ from that of healthy individuals. Patch test score correlated positively with the number of PT1 expanded TCRs, reaching significance at thresholds 8, 16 and 32 but not at 4. DPC sensitization did not change how many TCRs were above 1 in 1000 frequency, and no evidence was found of alterations in global repertoire structure. Significantly more large CDR3 similarity clusters were formed by expanded TCRs than by pre-sensitization or healthy control sets, consistent with antigen-driven responses.

Per the publication, the time point label means: patch test 1, 2 weeks after DPC sensitization. The meaning of the sample's treatment or condition label: therapeutic diphenylcyclopropenone sensitization with weekly scalp DPC. Blood at each patch-test visit was drawn before the patch test was applied. To be eligible, patients had to be aged 18 to 70, diagnosed with alopecia and judged suitable for DPC therapy, while pregnant patients were excluded. Total RNA was isolated from unfractionated whole blood collected in Tempus Blood RNA tubes. Library preparation employed RACE. TCRdb lists the instrument as NextSeq 500. During library preparation, unique molecular identifiers were attached to individual cDNA molecules so that TCRs could be counted quantitatively and reproducibly. Both TCR alpha and TCR beta chains were sequenced from each blood RNA sample. Under the source paper's analysis protocol: A median of about 87,000 TCRs per sample was observed, with a range of roughly 23,224 to 750,000. V, J and CDR3 annotation of the TCR reads was carried out using the Decombinator software suite. For PS versus PT1 abundance plots, all samples were subsampled to the same number of TCRs (28,000). Expanded TCRs were defined as absent before sensitization and observed at least eight times at the 2-week time point. The public sequencing data were trimmed at Q25 with fastp and processed into clonotypes with MiXCR by TCRdb, which kept only in-frame beta chains. Rows with one shared CDR3 protein collapse into an entry with the most common genes and DNA. These V and J calls derive from TCRdb rather than the authors' analysis. Counted in this sample were 120,000 or so distinct CDR3 sequences; roughly an eighth of them appeared once. 0.92% of the sample lies in the top ten.

Remarks on this clonotype: Its recognized antigen is unknown. Base quality data are lacking; no much larger clone is found one base away.

CDR1 and CDR2, looked up from the germline V gene (reference sequence), are DFQATT and SNEGSKA. From the cysteine through the phenylalanine, the CDR3 covers 16 amino acids. Here the CDR3 DNA is all that survives: 48 bases in frame from base 1. The junction shows trimming of 2 bases on V and 3 bases on J, plus 16 bases between the germline ends. Recombination linked TRBV20-1 to TRBJ2-2, with a tentative D gene TRBD2 over 6 matching bases. The receptor comes from a man aged 18 to 30 with alopecia areata. Some clones in this sample may be carry-over from other donors' samples. Sequencing used whole blood, obtained in connection with sensitization to the hapten diphenylcyclopropenone (DPC). CDR3 sequence: CSARPLGGIDTGELFF. The DNA reads TGCAGTGCTAGACCCCTCGGGGGTATAGACACCGGGGAGCTGTTTTTT.